This TCR beta chain was sequenced during a study of radiotherapy plus CTLA-4 blockade in lung cancer. Details on this clone: The antigen is not known.

Germline V gene data show CDR1 as SGHNT and CDR2 as YENEEA. With V trimmed by 5 bases and J by 4 bases, 17 bases remained unmatched. The CDR3 runs 19 residues. The table came from immunoSEQ multiplex PCR; TCRdb's copy has only in-frame clones and leaves some out. There are roughly 50,000 clones in the sample; roughly 84% occur only once, and around 7.6% lies in the top ten. Chemo-refractory metastatic non-small-cell lung cancer patients underwent focal radiation alongside CTLA-4 blockade with ipilimumab. General observations from the study: Once radiotherapy plus ipilimumab had been given, TCR clones derived from tumor expanded in blood. Increased serum interferon-beta after radiation also reportedly predicted response strongly.

Sequencing was performed on peripheral blood, taken from a patient treated with radiotherapy plus ipilimumab. The chain employs TRBV11-3 and TRBJ2-6, with TRBD2 identical over 7 bases. The clonotype comes from a human donor with non-small cell lung cancer whose response to radiotherapy plus ipilimumab could not be evaluated. Here the CDR3 reads CASSPGMGGPESGANVLTF. CDR3 nucleotide sequence: TGTGCCAGCAGCCCCGGTATGGGAGGGCCTGAGTCAGGGGCCAACGTCCTGACTTTC.